The clone carrying this T cell receptor (beta chain) was found once. Antigen: not known. This record comes from a study of brain T cells in children with intractable seizures. Whole-study findings and limits: HCMV serostatus was not known, and viral specificity came from CDR3 similarity only. Pre-surgery blood may have been undersampled, hiding some clones.

V dropped 5 bases and J dropped 2 bases, with 15 bases sitting between them. There are 15 residues in the CDR3. Germline CDR1 reads SNHLY; CDR2 reads FYNNEI. Measured with immunoSEQ multiplex PCR; TCRdb has only the in-frame clones, and not every one. Of around 38,000 clones listed, around 90% are singletons. V is TRBV2 and J is TRBJ1-1; D perhaps matches TRBD1 (6 bases). The source was peripheral blood, collected at surgery. The sequence derives from a girl aged 2-15 years with tuberous sclerosis and intractable seizures. The CDR3 sequence is CASSRPLQGNTEAFF. The CDR3 nucleotides read TGTGCCAGCAGTAGACCCCTACAGGGTAACACTGAAGCTTTCTTT.